Reported below is one T cell receptor (beta chain). The data originate from a study of blood T cells in healthy people across ages. With a J-beta primer mix and a sample-barcoded 5' primer, a second PCR ran roughly 6 to 11 cycles. MiXCR was run by TCRdb on the 5' RACE reads, yielding one entry per CDR3 protein. The sample holds about 2 million distinct CDR3 sequences; roughly 50% are singletons and the top ten take less than 2.5%. It was about 9.4 milliliters of peripheral blood that were drawn from each donor. CDR3 length: 15 residues. Trimming shortened V by 4 bases and J by 6 bases, and 13 bases separated the two germline ends. Germline V gives CDR1 LGHDT, CDR2 YNNKEL (reference sequence).

The chain recombines TRBV3-1 with TRBJ1-6; D perhaps matches TRBD1 (5 bases). The specimen was blood. This clonotype was sampled from a woman in her thirties or forties in good health. The DNA for the CDR3 is TGTGCCAGCAGCCCGAGCGGGACGACTAATTCACCCCTCCACTTT. It specifies CASSPSGTTNSPLHF.